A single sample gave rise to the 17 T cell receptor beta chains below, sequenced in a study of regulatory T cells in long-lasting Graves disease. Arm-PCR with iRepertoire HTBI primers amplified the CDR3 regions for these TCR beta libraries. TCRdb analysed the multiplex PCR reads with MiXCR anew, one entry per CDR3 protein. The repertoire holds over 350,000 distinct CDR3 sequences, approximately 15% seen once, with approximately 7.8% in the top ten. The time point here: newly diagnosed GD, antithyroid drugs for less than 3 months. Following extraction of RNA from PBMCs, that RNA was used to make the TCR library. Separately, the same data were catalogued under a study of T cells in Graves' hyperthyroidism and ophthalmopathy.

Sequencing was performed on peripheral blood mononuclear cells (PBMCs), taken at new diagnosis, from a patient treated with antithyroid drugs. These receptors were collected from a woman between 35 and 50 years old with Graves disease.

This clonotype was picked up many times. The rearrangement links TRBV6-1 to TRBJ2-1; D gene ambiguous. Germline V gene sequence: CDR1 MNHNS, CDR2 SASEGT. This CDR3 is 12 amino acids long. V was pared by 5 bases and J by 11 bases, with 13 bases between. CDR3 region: CASSKPQPQQFF. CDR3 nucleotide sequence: TGTGCCAGCAGTAAACCCCAACCACAGCAGTTCTTC.

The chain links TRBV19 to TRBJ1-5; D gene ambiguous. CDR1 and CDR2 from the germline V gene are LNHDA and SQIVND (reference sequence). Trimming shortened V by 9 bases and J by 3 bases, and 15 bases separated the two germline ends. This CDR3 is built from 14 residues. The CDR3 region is CASQVTADNQPQHF. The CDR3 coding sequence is TGTGCCAGCCAAGTCACAGCAGACAATCAGCCCCAGCATTTT.

The CDR3 DNA reads as TGTGCCAGCAGTTTAGTTGGGGGAACTAGTAGGAGGCCAGATACGCAGTATTTT. This codes for CASSLVGGTSRRPDTQYF. This rearrangement joins TRBV12-3 or TRBV12-4 to TRBJ2-3, with D perhaps being TRBD1 or TRBD2 (5 bases each). Trimming left V 1 base short and J 4 bases short, with 21 bases between. The CDR3 extends over 18 amino acids.

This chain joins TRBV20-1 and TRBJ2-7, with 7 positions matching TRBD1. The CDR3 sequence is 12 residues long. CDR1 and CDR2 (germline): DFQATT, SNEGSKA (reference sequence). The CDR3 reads CSPGTVPYEQYF. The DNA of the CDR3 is TGCAGCCCCGGGACAGTCCCCTACGAGCAGTACTTC.

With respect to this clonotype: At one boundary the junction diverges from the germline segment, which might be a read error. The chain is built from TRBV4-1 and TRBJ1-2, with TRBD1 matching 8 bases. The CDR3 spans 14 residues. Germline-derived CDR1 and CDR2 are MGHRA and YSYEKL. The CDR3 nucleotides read TGCGCCAGCAGCGGGACAGGCCGGGCCCGCGGCTACGCCTTC. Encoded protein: CASSGTGRARGYAF.

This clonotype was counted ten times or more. The CDR3, as DNA: TGTGCCACCAGTGCGGGGGACTCCCTGGACGAGCAGTACTTC. Its protein product is CATSAGDSLDEQYF. The gene calls are TRBV24-1 and TRBJ2-7; weak D call: TRBD2 (6 bases). CDR1 and CDR2 (germline): KGHDR, SFDVKD. The length of the CDR3 is 14 residues. V lost 5 bases, J lost 5 bases, and 15 bases lay in between.

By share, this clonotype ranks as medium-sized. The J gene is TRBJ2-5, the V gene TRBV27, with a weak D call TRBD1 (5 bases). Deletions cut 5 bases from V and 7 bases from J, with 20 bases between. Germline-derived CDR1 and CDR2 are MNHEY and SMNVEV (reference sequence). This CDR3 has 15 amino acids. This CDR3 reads CASSPRSQNRLTQYF. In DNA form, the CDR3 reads TGTGCCAGCAGTCCCAGGTCCCAAAACAGGCTGACCCAGTACTTC.

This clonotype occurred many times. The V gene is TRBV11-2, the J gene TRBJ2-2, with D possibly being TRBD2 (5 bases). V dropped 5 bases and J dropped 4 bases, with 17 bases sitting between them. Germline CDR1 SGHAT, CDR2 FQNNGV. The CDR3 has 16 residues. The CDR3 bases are TGTGCCAGCAGCCAGCTCGGGGTCGGTCGCACCGGGGAGCTGTTTTTT. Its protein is CASSQLGVGRTGELFF.

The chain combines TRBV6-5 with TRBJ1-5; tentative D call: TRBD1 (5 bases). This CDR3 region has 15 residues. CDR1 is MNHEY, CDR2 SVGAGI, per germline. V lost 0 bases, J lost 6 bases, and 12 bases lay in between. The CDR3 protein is CASSYSRGEAQPQHF. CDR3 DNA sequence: TGTGCCAGCAGTTACTCTAGGGGCGAGGCTCAGCCCCAGCATTTT.

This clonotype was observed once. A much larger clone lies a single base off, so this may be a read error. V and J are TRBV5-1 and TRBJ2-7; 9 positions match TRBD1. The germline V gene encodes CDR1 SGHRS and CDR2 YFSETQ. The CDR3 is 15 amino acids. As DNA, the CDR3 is TGCGCCGGCAGGGGTGGACAGGGGCCCTCCTACGAGCAGTACTTC. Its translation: CAGRGGQGPSYEQYF. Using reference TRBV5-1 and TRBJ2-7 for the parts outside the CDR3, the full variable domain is KAGVTQTPRYLIKTRGQQVTLSCSPISGHRSVSWYQQTPGQGLQFLFEYFSETQRNKGNFPGRFSGRQFSNSRSEMNVSTLELGDSALYLCAGRGGQGPSYEQYFGPGTRLTVT.

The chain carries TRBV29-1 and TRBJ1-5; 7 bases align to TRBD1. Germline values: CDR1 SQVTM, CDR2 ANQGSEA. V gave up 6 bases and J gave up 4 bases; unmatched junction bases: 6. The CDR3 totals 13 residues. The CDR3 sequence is CSVAQGPNQPQHF. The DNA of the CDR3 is TGCAGCGTCGCACAGGGGCCGAATCAGCCCCAGCATTTT. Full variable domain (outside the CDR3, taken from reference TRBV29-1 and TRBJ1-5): SAVISQKPSRDICQRGTSLTIQCQVDSQVTMMFWYRQQPGQSLTLIATANQGSEATYESGFVIDKFPISRPNLTFSTLTVSNMSPEDSSIYLCSVAQGPNQPQHFGDGTRLSIL.

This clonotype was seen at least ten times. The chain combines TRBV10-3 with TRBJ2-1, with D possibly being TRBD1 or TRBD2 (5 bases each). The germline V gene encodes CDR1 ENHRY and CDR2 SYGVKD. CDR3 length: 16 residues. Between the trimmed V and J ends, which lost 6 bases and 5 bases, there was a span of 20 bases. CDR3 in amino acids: CAIREPRDGSHNEQFF. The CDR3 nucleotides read TGTGCCATCAGGGAACCCAGGGACGGTTCCCACAATGAGCAGTTCTTC.

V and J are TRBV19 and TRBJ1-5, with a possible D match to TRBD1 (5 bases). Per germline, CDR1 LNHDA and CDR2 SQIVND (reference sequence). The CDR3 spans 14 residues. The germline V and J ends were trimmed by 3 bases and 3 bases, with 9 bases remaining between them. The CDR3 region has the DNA TGTGCCAGTAGTATCCAGGGAGACAATCAGCCCCAGCATTTT. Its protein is CASSIQGDNQPQHF.

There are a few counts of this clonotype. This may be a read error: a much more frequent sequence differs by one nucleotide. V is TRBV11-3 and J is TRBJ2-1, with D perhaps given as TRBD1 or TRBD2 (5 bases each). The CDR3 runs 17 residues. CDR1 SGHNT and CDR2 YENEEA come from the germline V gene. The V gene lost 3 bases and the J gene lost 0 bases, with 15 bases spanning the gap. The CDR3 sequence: CASSLGRKGSSYNEQFF. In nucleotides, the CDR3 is TGTGCCAGCAGCTTGGGGCGGAAGGGGAGCTCCTACAATGAGCAGTTCTTC.

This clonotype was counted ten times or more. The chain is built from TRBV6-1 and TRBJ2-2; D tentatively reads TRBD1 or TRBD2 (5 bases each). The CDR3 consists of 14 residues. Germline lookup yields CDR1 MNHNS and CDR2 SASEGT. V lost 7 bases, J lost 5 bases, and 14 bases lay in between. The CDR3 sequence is CASKGRESTGELFF. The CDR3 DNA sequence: TGTGCCAGCAAAGGCAGGGAGAGTACCGGGGAGCTGTTTTTT.

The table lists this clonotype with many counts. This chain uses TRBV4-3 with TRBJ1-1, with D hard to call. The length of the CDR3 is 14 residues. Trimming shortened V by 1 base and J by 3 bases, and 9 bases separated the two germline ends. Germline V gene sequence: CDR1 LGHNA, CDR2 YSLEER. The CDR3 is CASSQVGGYTEAFF. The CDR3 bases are TGCGCCAGCAGCCAAGTAGGAGGGTACACTGAAGCTTTCTTT.

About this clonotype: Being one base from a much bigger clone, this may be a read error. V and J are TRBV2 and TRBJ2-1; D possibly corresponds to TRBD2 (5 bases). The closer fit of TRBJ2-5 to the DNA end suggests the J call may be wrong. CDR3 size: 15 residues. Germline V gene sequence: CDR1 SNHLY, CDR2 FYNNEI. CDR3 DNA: TGTGCCAGCAGATCGAGCGGAGGTCCCTTGAAGACCCAGTACTTC. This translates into CASRSSGGPLKTQYF.